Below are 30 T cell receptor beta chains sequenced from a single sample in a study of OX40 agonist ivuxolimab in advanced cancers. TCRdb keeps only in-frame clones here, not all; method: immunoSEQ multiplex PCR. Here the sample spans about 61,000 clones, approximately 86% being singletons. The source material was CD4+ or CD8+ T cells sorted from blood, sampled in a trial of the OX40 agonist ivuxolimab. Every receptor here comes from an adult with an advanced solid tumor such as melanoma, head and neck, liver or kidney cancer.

CDR3 residues: CASSLRQGDSPLHF. CDR3 nucleotides: TGCGCCAGCAGCTTGCGTCAAGGGGATTCACCCCTCCACTTT. V and J are TRBV5-1 and TRBJ1-6, with D possibly TRBD1 on 5 matching bases. CDR1 is SGHRS, CDR2 YFSETQ, per germline. The ends were cut back, 1 base at V and 8 bases at J, with 10 bases in the middle. This CDR3 has 14 amino acids.

The CDR3: CASSLTGGADTQYF. The CDR3 nucleotides read TGTGCCAGCAGTCTTACCGGGGGCGCAGATACGCAGTATTTT. The V and J genes are TRBV7-9 and TRBJ2-3; D may be TRBD1 or TRBD2 (6 bases each). The CDR3 is 14 amino acids. Germline CDR1 SEHNR, CDR2 FQNEAQ (reference sequence). Trimming left V 6 bases short and J 4 bases short, with 14 bases between.

The CDR3 DNA sequence: TGTGCCAGCAGTGCGAACAGGGTAAATCGGTACAATGAGCAGTTCTTC. Translated, it gives CASSANRVNRYNEQFF. The gene calls are TRBV27 and TRBJ2-1; D perhaps matches TRBD1 (6 bases). Per the germline V gene, CDR1 is MNHEY and CDR2 is SMNVEV (reference sequence). This CDR3 spans 16 amino acids. V dropped 5 bases and J dropped 4 bases, with 18 bases sitting between them.

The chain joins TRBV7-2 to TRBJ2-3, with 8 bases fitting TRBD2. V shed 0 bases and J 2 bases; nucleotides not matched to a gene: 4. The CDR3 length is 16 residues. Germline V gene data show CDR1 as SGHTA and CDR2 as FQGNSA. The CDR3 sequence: CASSLAGTRFTDTQYF. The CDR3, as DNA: TGTGCCAGCAGCTTAGCGGGGACTAGGTTCACAGATACGCAGTATTTT. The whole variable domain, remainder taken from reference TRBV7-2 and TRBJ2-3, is GAGVSQSPSNKVTEKGKDVELRCDPISGHTALYWYRQSLGQGLEFLIYFQGNSAPDKSGLPSDRFSAERTGGSVSTLTIQRTQQEDSAVYLCASSLAGTRFTDTQYFGPGTRLTVL.

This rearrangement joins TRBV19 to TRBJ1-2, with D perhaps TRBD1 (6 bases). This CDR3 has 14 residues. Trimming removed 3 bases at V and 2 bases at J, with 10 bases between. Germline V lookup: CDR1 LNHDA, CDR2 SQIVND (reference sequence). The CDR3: CASSIRTENYGYTF. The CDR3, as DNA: TGTGCCAGTAGTATCCGGACAGAGAACTATGGCTACACCTTC.

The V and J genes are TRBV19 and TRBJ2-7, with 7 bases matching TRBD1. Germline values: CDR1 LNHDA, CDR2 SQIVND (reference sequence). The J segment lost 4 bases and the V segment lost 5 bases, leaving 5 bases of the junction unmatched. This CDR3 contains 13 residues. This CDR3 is CASSRAGGYEQYF. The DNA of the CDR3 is TGTGCCAGTAGTCGGGCAGGGGGATACGAGCAGTACTTC.

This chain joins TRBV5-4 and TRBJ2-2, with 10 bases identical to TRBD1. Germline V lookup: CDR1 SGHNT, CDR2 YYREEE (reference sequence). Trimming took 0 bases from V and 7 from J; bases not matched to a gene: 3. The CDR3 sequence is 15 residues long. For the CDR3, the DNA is TGTGCCAGCAGCTTGGTGGGACAGGGGTTCGGGGAGCTGTTTTTT. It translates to CASSLVGQGFGELFF.

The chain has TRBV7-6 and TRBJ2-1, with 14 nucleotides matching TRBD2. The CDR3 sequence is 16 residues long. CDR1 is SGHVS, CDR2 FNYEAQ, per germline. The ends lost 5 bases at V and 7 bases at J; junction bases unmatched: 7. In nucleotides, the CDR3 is TGTGCCAGCAGCCCCCGGACTAGCGGGGGGTATAATGAGCAGTTCTTC. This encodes CASSPRTSGGYNEQFF.

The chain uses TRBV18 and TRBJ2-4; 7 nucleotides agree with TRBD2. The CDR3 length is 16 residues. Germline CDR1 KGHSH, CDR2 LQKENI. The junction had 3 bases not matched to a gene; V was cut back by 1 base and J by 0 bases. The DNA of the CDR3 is TGTGCCAGCTCACCACAGGGGAGGGGAGCCAAAAACATTCAGTACTTC. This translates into CASSPQGRGAKNIQYF. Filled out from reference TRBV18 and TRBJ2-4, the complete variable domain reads NAGVMQNPRHLVRRRGQEARLRCSPMKGHSHVYWYRQLPEEGLKFMVYLQKENIIDESGMPKERFSAEFPKEGPSILRIQQVVRGDSAAYFCASSPQGRGAKNIQYFGAGTRLSVL.

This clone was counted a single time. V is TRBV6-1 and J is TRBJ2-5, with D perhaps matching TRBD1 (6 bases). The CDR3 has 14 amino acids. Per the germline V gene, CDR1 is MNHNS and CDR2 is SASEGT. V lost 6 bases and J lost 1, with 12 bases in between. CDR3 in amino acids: CASSVGQLQETQYF. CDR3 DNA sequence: TGTGCCAGCAGCGTAGGACAGCTCCAAGAGACCCAGTACTTC.

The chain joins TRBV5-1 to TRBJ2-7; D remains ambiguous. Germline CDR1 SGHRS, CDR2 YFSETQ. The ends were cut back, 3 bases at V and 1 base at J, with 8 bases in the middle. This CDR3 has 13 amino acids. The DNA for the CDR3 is TGCGCCAGCAGCTCGGCAGAGTCCTACGAGCAGTACTTC. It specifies CASSSAESYEQYF.

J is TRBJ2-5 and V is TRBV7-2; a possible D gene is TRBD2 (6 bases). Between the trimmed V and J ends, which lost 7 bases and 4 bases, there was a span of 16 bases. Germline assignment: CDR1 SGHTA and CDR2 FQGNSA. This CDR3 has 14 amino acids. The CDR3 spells CASTRPSVGETQYF. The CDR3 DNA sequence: TGTGCCAGCACCCGTCCTAGCGTAGGAGAGACCCAGTACTTC. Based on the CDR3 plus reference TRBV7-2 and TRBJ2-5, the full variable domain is GAGVSQSPSNKVTEKGKDVELRCDPISGHTALYWYRQSLGQGLEFLIYFQGNSAPDKSGLPSDRFSAERTGGSVSTLTIQRTQQEDSAVYLCASTRPSVGETQYFGPGTRLLVL.

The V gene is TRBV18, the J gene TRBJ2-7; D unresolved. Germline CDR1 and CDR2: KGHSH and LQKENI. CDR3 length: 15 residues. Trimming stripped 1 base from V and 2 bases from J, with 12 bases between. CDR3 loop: CASSPRTPTAYEQYF. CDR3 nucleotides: TGTGCCAGCTCACCACGGACCCCTACAGCCTACGAGCAGTACTTC.

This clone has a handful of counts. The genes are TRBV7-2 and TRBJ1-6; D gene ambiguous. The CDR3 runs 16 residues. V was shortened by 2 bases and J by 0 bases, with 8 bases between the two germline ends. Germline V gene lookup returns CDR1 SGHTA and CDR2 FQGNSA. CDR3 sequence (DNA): TGTGCCAGCAGCTTAAGGTCGAACTCCTATAATTCACCCCTCCACTTT. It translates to CASSLRSNSYNSPLHF.

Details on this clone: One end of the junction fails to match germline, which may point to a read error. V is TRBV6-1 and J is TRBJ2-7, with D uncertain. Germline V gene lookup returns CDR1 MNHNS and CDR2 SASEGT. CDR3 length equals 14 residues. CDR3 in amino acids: CASREGRSPYEQYF. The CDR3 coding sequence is TGTGCCAGCAGGGAAGGGCGGTCTCCCTACGAGCAGTACTTC.

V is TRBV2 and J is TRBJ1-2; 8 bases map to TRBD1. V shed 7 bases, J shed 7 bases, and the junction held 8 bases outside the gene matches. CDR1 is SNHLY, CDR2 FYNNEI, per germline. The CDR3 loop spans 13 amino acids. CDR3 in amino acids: CASTLDRGGGYTF. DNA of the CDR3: TGTGCCAGCACCCTCGACAGGGGCGGTGGCTACACCTTC. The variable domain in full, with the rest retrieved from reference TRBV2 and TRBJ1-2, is EPEVTQTPSHQVTQMGQEVILRCVPISNHLYFYWYRQILGQKVEFLVSFYNNEISEKSEIFDDQFSVERPDGSNFTLKIRSTKLEDSAMYFCASTLDRGGGYTFGSGTRLTVV.

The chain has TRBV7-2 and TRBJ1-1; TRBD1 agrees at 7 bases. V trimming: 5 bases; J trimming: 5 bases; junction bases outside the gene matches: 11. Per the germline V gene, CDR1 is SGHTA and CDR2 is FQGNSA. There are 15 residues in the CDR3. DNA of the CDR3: TGTGCCAGCAGCCACCGGGGACAGAAGCAGACTGAAGCTTTCTTT. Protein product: CASSHRGQKQTEAFF.

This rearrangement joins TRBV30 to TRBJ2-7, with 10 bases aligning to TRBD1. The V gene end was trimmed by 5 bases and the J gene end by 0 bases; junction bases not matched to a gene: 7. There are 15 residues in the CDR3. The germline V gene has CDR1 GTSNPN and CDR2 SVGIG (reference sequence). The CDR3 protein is CAWSGTGAFSYEQYF. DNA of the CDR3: TGTGCCTGGTCCGGGACAGGGGCCTTCTCCTACGAGCAGTACTTC.

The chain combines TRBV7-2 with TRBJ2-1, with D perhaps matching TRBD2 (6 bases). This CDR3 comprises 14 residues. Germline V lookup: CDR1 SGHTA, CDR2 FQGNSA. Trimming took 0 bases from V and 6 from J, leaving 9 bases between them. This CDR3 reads CASSLAVRGNEQFF. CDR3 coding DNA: TGTGCCAGCAGCTTAGCTGTGCGGGGCAATGAGCAGTTCTTC.

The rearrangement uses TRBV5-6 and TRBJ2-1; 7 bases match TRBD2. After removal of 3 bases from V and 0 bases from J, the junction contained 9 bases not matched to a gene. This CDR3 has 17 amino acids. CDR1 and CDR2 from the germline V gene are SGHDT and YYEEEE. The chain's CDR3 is CASSWLTGTTSYNEQFF. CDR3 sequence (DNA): TGTGCCAGCAGCTGGTTGACCGGGACTACCTCCTACAATGAGCAGTTCTTC. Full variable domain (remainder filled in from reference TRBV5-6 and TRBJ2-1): DAGVTQSPTHLIKTRGQQVTLRCSPKSGHDTVSWYQQALGQGPQFIFQYYEEEERQRGNFPDRFSGHQFPNYSSELNVNALLLGDSALYLCASSWLTGTTSYNEQFFGPGTRLTVL.

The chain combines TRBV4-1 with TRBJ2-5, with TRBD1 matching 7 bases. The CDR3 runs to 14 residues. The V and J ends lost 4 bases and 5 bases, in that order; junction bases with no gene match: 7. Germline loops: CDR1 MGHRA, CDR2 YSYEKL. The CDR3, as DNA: TGCGCCAGCAGCCCCGGACAGGTTGAGGAGACCCAGTACTTC. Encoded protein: CASSPGQVEETQYF.

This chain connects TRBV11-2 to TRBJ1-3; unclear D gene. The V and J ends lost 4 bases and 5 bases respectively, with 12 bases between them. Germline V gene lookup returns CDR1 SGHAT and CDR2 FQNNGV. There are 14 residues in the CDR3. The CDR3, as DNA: TGTGCCAGCAGCTCTAGAGGTGCTCGAAACACCATATATTTT. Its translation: CASSSRGARNTIYF.

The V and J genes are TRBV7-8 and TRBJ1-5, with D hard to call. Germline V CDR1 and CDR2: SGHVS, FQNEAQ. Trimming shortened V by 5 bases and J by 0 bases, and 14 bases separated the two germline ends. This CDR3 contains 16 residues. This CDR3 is CASSPIGRNSNQPQHF. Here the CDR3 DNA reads TGTGCCAGCAGCCCGATAGGACGGAATAGCAATCAGCCCCAGCATTTT. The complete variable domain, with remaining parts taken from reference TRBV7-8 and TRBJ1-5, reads GAGVSQSPRYKVAKRGQDVALRCDPISGHVSLFWYQQALGQGPEFLTYFQNEAQLDKSGLPSDRFFAERPEGSVSTLKIQRTQQEDSAVYLCASSPIGRNSNQPQHFGDGTRLSIL.

CDR3 DNA: TGTGCCAGCAGCTTGGGGGCCATACCGAACTACGAGCAGTACTTC. Protein sequence: CASSLGAIPNYEQYF. V gene TRBV7-9 combines with J gene TRBJ2-7, with D possibly matching TRBD1 (6 bases). Germline values: CDR1 SEHNR, CDR2 FQNEAQ (reference sequence). The germline V and J ends were trimmed by 3 bases and 3 bases, with 15 bases remaining between them. This CDR3 has 15 residues.

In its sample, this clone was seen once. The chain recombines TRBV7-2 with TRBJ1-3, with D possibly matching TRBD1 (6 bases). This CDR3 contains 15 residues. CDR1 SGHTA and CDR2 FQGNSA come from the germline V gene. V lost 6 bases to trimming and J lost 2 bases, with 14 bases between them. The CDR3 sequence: CASRSTGLAGNTIYF. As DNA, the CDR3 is TGTGCCAGCAGGTCAACAGGGCTCGCTGGAAACACCATATATTTT.

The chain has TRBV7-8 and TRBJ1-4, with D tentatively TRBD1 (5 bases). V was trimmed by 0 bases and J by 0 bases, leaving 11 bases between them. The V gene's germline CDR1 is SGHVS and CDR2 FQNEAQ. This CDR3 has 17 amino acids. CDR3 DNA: TGTGCCAGCAGCTTAGCTAGGACACGTGCAACTAATGAAAAACTGTTTTTT. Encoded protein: CASSLARTRATNEKLFF.

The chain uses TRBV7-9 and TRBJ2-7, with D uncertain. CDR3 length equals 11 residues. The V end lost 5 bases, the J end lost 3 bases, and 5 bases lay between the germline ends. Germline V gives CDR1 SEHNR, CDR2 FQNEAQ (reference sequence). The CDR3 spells CASSQDYEQYF. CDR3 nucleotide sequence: TGTGCCAGCAGCCAAGACTACGAGCAGTACTTC.

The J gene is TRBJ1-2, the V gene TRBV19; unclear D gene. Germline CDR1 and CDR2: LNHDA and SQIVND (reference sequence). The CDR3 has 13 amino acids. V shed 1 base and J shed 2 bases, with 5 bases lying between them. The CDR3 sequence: CASSIASNYGYTF. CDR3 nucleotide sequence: TGTGCCAGTAGTATAGCGAGCAACTATGGCTACACCTTC.

The chain's CDR3 is CASSIPGAATSYNEQFF. In nucleotides, the CDR3 is TGTGCCAGTAGTATCCCCGGAGCCGCGACCTCCTACAATGAGCAGTTCTTC. The chain combines TRBV19 with TRBJ2-1; D gene unclear. The CDR3 contains 17 residues. V lost 3 bases to trimming and J lost 0 bases, with 15 bases between them. CDR1 is LNHDA, CDR2 SQIVND, per germline (reference sequence).

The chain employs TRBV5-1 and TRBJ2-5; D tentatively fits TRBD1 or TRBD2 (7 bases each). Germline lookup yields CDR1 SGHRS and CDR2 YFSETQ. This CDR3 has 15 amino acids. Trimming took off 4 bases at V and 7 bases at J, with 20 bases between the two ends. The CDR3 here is CASSAGGADSGTQYF. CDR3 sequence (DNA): TGCGCCAGCAGCGCAGGGGGGGCCGATTCTGGGACCCAGTACTTC.